This is a list of T cell receptor beta chains from one sample in a study of T-cell memory formation after mild COVID-19. TCRdb analysed the 5' RACE reads with MiXCR anew, one entry per CDR3 protein. The data contain about 360,000 distinct CDR3 sequences, approximately 15% of them seen just once; the ten biggest clones take up about 22%. Specimen: PBMCs or a T cell subset sorted from them (not recorded which). The receptor set was obtained from a man aged 18-30 years who had mild COVID-19 (a few samples of this study predate the infection). Cell type and time point are not known. CDR3s include the opening cysteine and the closing phenylalanine or tryptophan. The D gene is left open where the match is weak. For some rows the clone size is stated as once, few or many, or as a class when expanded; others skip it.

CASSLKGVRTEAFF,TGTGCCAGCAGCTTAAAAGGGGTTCGAACTGAAGCTTTCTTT,many,.,TRBJ1-1,TRBV7-3
CASSWAGAYQETQYF,TGCGCCAGCAGCTGGGCGGGGGCTTACCAAGAGACCCAGTACTTC,few,.,TRBJ2-5,TRBV5-1
CASSTTGRNQPQHF,TGTGCCAGCAGCACGACAGGGCGCAATCAGCCCCAGCATTTT,.,TRBD1,TRBJ1-5,TRBV12-3/TRBV12-4
CASSFYRTADTEAFF,TGTGCCAGCAGTTTTTATAGGACGGCGGACACTGAAGCTTTCTTT,.,.,TRBJ1-1,TRBV12-3/TRBV12-4
CASGDTDTQYF,TGTGCCAGCGGCGACACAGATACGCAGTATTTT,few,.,TRBJ2-3,TRBV6-2/TRBV6-3
CASSGKTTDTQYF,TGTGCCAGCTCGGGTAAGACGACAGATACGCAGTATTTT,.,.,TRBJ2-3,TRBV18
CASTPPGAMVQPQHF,TGTGCCAGCACCCCCCCGGGGGCAATGGTTCAGCCCCAGCATTTT,.,.,TRBJ1-5,TRBV7-9
CASSTGGGADNTEAFF,TGTGCCAGCAGCACAGGAGGGGGGGCGGACAACACTGAAGCTTTCTTT,few,.,TRBJ1-1,TRBV9
CASSQAETRQGIPLHF,TGTGCCAGCAGCCAAGCGGAGACGAGGCAGGGCATCCCCCTCCACTTT,few,.,TRBJ1-6,TRBV3-1
CSAHLASGGDELWEQYF,TGCAGCGCCCACTTAGCCAGCGGGGGTGACGAGTTGTGGGAGCAGTACTTC,.,TRBD2,TRBJ2-7,TRBV29-1
CASSPSPFWTGDTEAFF,TGTGCCAGCTCACCGTCACCTTTTTGGACAGGGGATACTGAAGCTTTCTTT,few,TRBD1,TRBJ1-1,TRBV18
CASSRGTNGALTQYF,TGTGCCAGCAGCCGCGGGACTAATGGTGCTCTTACGCAGTATTTT,.,TRBD2,TRBJ2-3,TRBV7-9
CASSSGTNTQYF,TGTGCCAGCAGTTCCGGCACGAATACGCAGTATTTT,.,.,TRBJ2-3,TRBV27
CASSYPGDTIYF,TGTGCCAGCAGTTATCCGGGAGACACCATATATTTT,.,.,TRBJ1-3,TRBV6-6
CASSQQGFGGYTF,TGCGCCAGCAGCCAGCAGGGGTTTGGTGGCTACACCTTC,few,.,TRBJ1-2,TRBV4-3
CASSSASYSNQPQHF,TGTGCCAGCAGTTCCGCCAGTTATAGCAATCAGCCCCAGCATTTT,few,.,TRBJ1-5,TRBV5-6
CASSPFLGPATSLYEQYF,TGTGCCAGCTCACCCTTCTTAGGACCCGCAACAAGCCTCTACGAGCAGTACTTC,many,.,TRBJ2-7,TRBV18
CASSLAGGLNEQFF,TGTGCCAGCAGCTTGGCGGGGGGGCTCAATGAGCAGTTCTTC,few,TRBD2,TRBJ2-1,TRBV7-6
CASRDRVDEQFF,TGCGCCAGCCGGGACAGGGTCGATGAGCAGTTCTTC,.,TRBD1,TRBJ2-1,TRBV5-1
CASSPYDSSTDTQYF,TGCGCCAGCAGCCCCTATGACAGCAGCACAGATACGCAGTATTTT,many,.,TRBJ2-3,TRBV5-1
CASAREQLETQYF,TGTGCCAGCGCCCGGGAGCAGTTGGAGACCCAGTACTTC,.,.,TRBJ2-5,TRBV18
CASSEYGSGETQYF,TGTGCCAGCAGTGAATACGGCAGCGGAGAGACCCAGTACTTC,.,.,TRBJ2-5,TRBV25-1
CASSLTFGEADTQYF,TGTGCCAGCAGCTTAACCTTCGGGGAGGCAGATACGCAGTATTTT,.,.,TRBJ2-3,TRBV7-3
CASSLAATPSYNEQFF,TGCGCCAGCAGTCTAGCGGCAACCCCCTCCTACAATGAGCAGTTCTTC,many,TRBD2,TRBJ2-1,TRBV5-1
CATSRGLAGGPNEQFF,TGTGCCACCAGCAGGGGACTAGCGGGGGGACCTAATGAGCAGTTCTTC,many,TRBD2,TRBJ2-1,TRBV15
CASSSSWASGSSYNEQFF,TGTGCCAGCAGCTCTAGCTGGGCAAGCGGGAGCTCCTACAATGAGCAGTTCTTC,few,TRBD2,TRBJ2-1,TRBV7-6
CASSAGLSTDTQYF,TGCGCCAGCAGCGCCGGACTTAGCACAGATACGCAGTATTTT,.,.,TRBJ2-3,TRBV5-1
CASSLAGRGSSGANVLTF,TGTGCCAGCAGCTTGGCCGGCAGGGGATCCTCTGGGGCCAACGTCCTGACTTTC,.,.,TRBJ2-6,TRBV5-4